The 15 T cell receptor beta chains presented below share a single source sample, sequenced in a study of shared clonotypes between healthy human individuals. Data came from immunoSEQ multiplex PCR; TCRdb stores just in-frame clones and leaves some out. The repertoire includes some 2,000,000 clones, approximately 95% of them detected once, and roughly 1.1% sits in the top ten. Naive CD8 cells lacked CD45RO, underwent positive selection for CCR7 and left out terminally differentiated effector memory CD45RA+ cells. Sample: naive CD8+ T cells sorted from blood. These receptor sequences come from a man aged 18 to 35 in good health.

The chain uses TRBV29-1 and TRBJ2-1; either TRBD1 or TRBD2 may supply D (5 bases each). Per germline, CDR1 SQVTM and CDR2 ANQGSEA. The CDR3 spans 17 residues. Between the trimmed V and J ends, which lost 1 base and 1 base, there was a span of 17 bases. The DNA for the CDR3 is TGCAGCGTTGAAGGACATTCCGGGACGGGGTCCTACAATGAGCAGTTCTTC. This encodes CSVEGHSGTGSYNEQFF.

The V gene is TRBV7-8, the J gene TRBJ1-1, with D perhaps matching TRBD1 (5 bases). The V gene's germline CDR1 is SGHVS and CDR2 FQNEAQ. Trimming removed 5 bases from V and 4 bases from J, with 14 bases in between. There are 14 residues in the CDR3. As DNA, the CDR3 is TGTGCCAGCAGCCAAGGTCAGGGAAGCACTGAAGCTTTCTTT. Its protein is CASSQGQGSTEAFF. The whole variable domain, filled in from reference TRBV7-8 and TRBJ1-1, reads GAGVSQSPRYKVAKRGQDVALRCDPISGHVSLFWYQQALGQGPEFLTYFQNEAQLDKSGLPSDRFFAERPEGSVSTLKIQRTQQEDSAVYLCASSQGQGSTEAFFGQGTRLTVV.

This rearrangement joins TRBV9 to TRBJ1-6; a weak D match, TRBD1 (5 bases). CDR3 size: 15 residues. CDR1 is SGDLS and CDR2 is YYNGEE in the germline V gene. Between the trimmed V and J ends, which lost 2 bases and 5 bases, there was a span of 11 bases. The chain's CDR3 is CASSVGTEDNSPLHF. In DNA form, the CDR3 reads TGTGCCAGCAGCGTCGGGACGGAAGATAATTCACCCCTCCACTTT.

The chain employs TRBV6-1 and TRBJ1-1; D is undetermined. There are 14 residues in the CDR3. The V end was cut by 10 bases, the J end by 5 bases, with 20 bases between. Germline assignment: CDR1 MNHNS and CDR2 SASEGT. For the CDR3, the DNA is TGTGCCACCGCTTCGAGTTGGGGTGGGACTGAAGCTTTCTTT. This codes for CATASSWGGTEAFF.

This chain joins TRBV21-1 and TRBJ2-3; the table calls TRBD1, which could not be checked here. TRBV21-1 is recorded as a pseudogene. This CDR3 is 20 amino acids long. The CDR3 nucleotides read TGTGCCAGCAGCAAAAGCCGGAGAGGACAGGGTGCGGCTAGCACAGATACGCAGTATTTT. Translation: CASSKSRRGQGAASTDTQYF.

This chain joins TRBV10-3 and TRBJ1-1, with a tentative D call TRBD1 (5 bases). Trimming left V 6 bases short and J 1 base short, with 15 bases between. This CDR3 spans 15 amino acids. Germline loops: CDR1 ENHRY, CDR2 SYGVKD. Here the CDR3 reads CAISPRDAGNTEAFF. The CDR3 DNA follows: TGTGCCATCAGCCCCCGGGACGCGGGGAACACTGAAGCTTTCTTT.

The rearrangement links TRBV7-8 to TRBJ2-2, with TRBD2 identical over 8 bases. Germline trimming cut 1 base from V and 4 bases from J; bases unmatched to any gene: 5. Germline CDR1 reads SGHVS; CDR2 reads FQNEAQ. The CDR3 length is 16 residues. Here the CDR3 reads CASSLDGGAGTGELFF. CDR3 nucleotide sequence: TGTGCCAGCAGCTTAGACGGGGGGGCCGGCACCGGGGAGCTGTTTTTT. The full variable domain, rest sourced from reference TRBV7-8 and TRBJ2-2, is GAGVSQSPRYKVAKRGQDVALRCDPISGHVSLFWYQQALGQGPEFLTYFQNEAQLDKSGLPSDRFFAERPEGSVSTLKIQRTQQEDSAVYLCASSLDGGAGTGELFFGEGSRLTVL.

The chain joins TRBV4-1 to TRBJ2-7; no clear D. Germline-derived CDR1 and CDR2 are MGHRA and YSYEKL. This CDR3 is 13 amino acids long. The V and J ends lost 1 base and 1 base respectively, with 5 bases between them. The CDR3 DNA reads as TGCGCCAGCAGCCAAGGGTGGTCCTACGAGCAGTACTTC. This codes for CASSQGWSYEQYF.

CDR3 coding DNA: TGCGCCAGCAGGGGGACAGAATCAGTCGAGCAGTACTTC. It yields the protein CASRGTESVEQYF. This sequence joins TRBV10-2 and TRBJ2-7; the match to TRBD1 covers 7 bases. The germline gives CDR1 WSHSY, CDR2 SAAADI. CDR3 size: 13 residues. The V and J ends lost 6 bases and 6 bases, in that order; junction bases with no gene match: 8.

The rearrangement links TRBV29-1 to TRBJ2-7; 9 positions agree with TRBD2. Germline CDR1 is SQVTM and CDR2 is ANQGSEA. The trim removed 4 bases at V and 2 bases at J, leaving 18 bases unmatched. The CDR3 length is 18 residues. CDR3 region: CSVVGLAGRSQRPYEQYF. CDR3 bases: TGCAGCGTTGTAGGGCTAGCGGGACGAAGCCAAAGACCCTACGAGCAGTACTTC.

The V call is TRBV7-8, the J call TRBJ2-3, with 9 bases identical to TRBD1. The CDR3 runs 16 residues. The V and J ends lost 4 bases and 3 bases, in that order; junction bases with no gene match: 8. The V gene's germline CDR1 is SGHVS and CDR2 FQNEAQ. CDR3 loop: CASSSRTGGLTDTQYF. Written as DNA, the CDR3 is TGTGCCAGCAGCTCCAGAACAGGGGGCTTGACAGATACGCAGTATTTT.

Remarks on this clone: This sample includes further DNA sequences coding for the same CDR3. This rearrangement joins TRBV4-1 to TRBJ2-7, with D tentatively TRBD1 (6 bases). Looked up from germline, CDR1 is MGHRA and CDR2 is YSYEKL. The CDR3 runs to 14 residues. The V end lost 2 bases, the J end lost 2 bases, and 10 bases lay between the germline ends. The CDR3 spells CASSQLQGAYEQYF. In DNA, the CDR3 is TGCGCCAGCAGCCAACTACAGGGAGCCTACGAGCAGTACTTC.

This clone was recorded only once. This sequence joins TRBV5-6 and TRBJ2-7, with D perhaps matching TRBD1 (5 bases). Germline assignment: CDR1 SGHDT and CDR2 YYEEEE. The CDR3 extends over 12 amino acids. Trimming removed 4 bases at V and 4 bases at J, with 9 bases between. Here the CDR3 DNA reads TGTGCCAGCAGCGAGACAGTATACGAGCAGTACTTC. This gives the protein CASSETVYEQYF.

The rearrangement uses TRBV6-5 and TRBJ1-2; TRBD1 matches 7 bases. There are 13 residues in the CDR3. V lost 4 bases, J lost 8 bases, and 7 bases stayed unmatched. CDR1 and CDR2 from the germline V gene are MNHEY and SVGAGI. The CDR3 sequence is CASSFQTGNGYTF. In nucleotides, the CDR3 is TGTGCCAGCAGTTTCCAGACAGGGAACGGCTACACCTTC.

The genes are TRBV18 and TRBJ2-7; D is possibly TRBD1 or TRBD2 (5 bases each). This CDR3 comprises 14 residues. Germline V lookup: CDR1 KGHSH, CDR2 LQKENI. The V and J ends lost 10 bases and 2 bases respectively, with 18 bases between them. The CDR3 here is CATRDRESPYEQYF. The CDR3 DNA reads TGTGCCACCCGGGACCGAGAATCACCCTACGAGCAGTACTTC.